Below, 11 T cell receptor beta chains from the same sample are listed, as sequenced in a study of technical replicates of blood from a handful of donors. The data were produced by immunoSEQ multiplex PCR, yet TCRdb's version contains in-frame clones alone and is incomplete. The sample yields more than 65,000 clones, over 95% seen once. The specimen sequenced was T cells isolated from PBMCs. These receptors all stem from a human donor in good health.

CDR3 nucleotide sequence: TGTGCCGCCCCGAATCATAAAAGGGGCGTCAATCAGCCCCAGCATTTT. Protein: CAAPNHKRGVNQPQHF. This chain connects TRBV5-6 to TRBJ1-5; a weak D match, TRBD1 (5 bases). This CDR3 has 16 residues. CDR1 SGHDT and CDR2 YYEEEE come from the germline V gene. Trimming removed 10 bases at V and 3 bases at J, with 23 bases between.

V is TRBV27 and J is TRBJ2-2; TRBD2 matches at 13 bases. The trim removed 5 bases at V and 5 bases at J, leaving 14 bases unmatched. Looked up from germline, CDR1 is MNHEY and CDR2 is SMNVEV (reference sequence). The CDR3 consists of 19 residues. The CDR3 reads CASSVLLAGGSRRTGELFF. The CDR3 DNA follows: TGTGCCAGCAGTGTCTTACTAGCGGGAGGGAGTCGGCGAACCGGGGAGCTGTTTTTT.

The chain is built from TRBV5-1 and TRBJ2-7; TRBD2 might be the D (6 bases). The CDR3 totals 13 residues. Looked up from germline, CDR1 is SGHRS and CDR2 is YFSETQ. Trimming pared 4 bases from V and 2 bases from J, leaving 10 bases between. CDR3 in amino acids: CASSPRLAYEQYF. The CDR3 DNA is TGCGCCAGCAGCCCTCGACTAGCCTACGAGCAGTACTTC.

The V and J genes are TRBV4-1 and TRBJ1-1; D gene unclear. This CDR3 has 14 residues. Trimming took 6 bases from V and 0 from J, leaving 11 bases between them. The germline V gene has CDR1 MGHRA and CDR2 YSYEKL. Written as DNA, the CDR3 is TGCGCCAGCAGTGGTCCTCTATTGAACACTGAAGCTTTCTTT. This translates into CASSGPLLNTEAFF.

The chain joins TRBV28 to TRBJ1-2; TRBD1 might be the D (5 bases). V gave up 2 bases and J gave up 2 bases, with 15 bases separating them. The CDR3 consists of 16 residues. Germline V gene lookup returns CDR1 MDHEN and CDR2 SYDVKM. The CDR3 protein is CASSLEGRGLNYGYTF. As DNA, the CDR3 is TGTGCCAGCAGTTTAGAGGGGCGGGGGTTGAACTATGGCTACACCTTC.

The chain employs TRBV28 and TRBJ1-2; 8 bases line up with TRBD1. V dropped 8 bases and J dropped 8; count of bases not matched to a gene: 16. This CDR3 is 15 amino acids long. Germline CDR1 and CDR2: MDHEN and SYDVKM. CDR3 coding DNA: TGTGCCAGCCTTGAGACAGGGGAGCAGAATGGAGGCTACACCTTC. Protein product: CASLETGEQNGGYTF.

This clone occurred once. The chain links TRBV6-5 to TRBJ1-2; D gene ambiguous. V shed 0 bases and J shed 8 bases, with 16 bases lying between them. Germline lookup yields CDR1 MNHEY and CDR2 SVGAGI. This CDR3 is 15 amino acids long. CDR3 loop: CASSYSTGEIYGYTF. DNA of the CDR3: TGTGCCAGCAGTTACTCGACCGGGGAAATCTACGGCTACACCTTC.

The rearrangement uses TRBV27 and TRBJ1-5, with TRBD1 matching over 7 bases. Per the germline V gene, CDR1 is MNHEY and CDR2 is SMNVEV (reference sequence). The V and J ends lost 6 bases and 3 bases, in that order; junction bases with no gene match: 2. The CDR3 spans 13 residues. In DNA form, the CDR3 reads TGTGCCAGCAGGGGACAGCACAATCAGCCCCAGCATTTT. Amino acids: CASRGQHNQPQHF.

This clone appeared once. Here the CDR3 DNA reads TGTGCCATCCTATCTGTAATGGGGGCTTATGGCTACACCTTC. Translating it yields CAILSVMGAYGYTF. This chain uses TRBV10-3 with TRBJ1-2, with a weak D call TRBD1 (6 bases). The ends were cut back, 8 bases at V and 5 bases at J, with 18 bases in the middle. Germline lookup yields CDR1 ENHRY and CDR2 SYGVKD. The length of the CDR3 is 14 residues.

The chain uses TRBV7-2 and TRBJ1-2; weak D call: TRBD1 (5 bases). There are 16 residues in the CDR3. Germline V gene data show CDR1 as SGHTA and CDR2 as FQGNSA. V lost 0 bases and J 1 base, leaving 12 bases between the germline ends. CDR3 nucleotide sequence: TGTGCCAGCAGCTTAGCCTCGGGGGGGGTTAACTATGGCTACACCTTC. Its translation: CASSLASGGVNYGYTF.

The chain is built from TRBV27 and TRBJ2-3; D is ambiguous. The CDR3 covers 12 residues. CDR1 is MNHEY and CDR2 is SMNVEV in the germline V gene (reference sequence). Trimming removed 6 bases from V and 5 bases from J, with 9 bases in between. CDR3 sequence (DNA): TGTGCCAGCAGGCATTTCGGAGATACGCAGTATTTT. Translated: CASRHFGDTQYF.